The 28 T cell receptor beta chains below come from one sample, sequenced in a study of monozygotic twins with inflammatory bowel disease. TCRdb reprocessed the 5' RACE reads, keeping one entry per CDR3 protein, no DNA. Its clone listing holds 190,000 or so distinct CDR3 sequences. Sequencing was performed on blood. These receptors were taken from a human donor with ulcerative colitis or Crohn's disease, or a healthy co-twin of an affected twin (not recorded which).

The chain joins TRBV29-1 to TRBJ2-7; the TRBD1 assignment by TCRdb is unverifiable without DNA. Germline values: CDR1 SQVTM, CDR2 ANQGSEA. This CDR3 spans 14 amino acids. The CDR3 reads CSVGGRGNLYEQYF.

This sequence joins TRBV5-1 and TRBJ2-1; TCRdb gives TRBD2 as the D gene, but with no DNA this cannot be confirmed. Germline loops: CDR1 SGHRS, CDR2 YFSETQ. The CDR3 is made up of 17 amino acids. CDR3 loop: CASSLFAGTSNYNEQFF.

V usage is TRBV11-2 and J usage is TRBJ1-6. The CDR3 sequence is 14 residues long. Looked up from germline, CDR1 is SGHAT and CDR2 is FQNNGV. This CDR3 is CASVGARGGSPLHF.

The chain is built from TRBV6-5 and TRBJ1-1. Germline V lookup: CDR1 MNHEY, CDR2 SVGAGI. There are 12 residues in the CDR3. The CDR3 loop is CASSPGKTEAFF.

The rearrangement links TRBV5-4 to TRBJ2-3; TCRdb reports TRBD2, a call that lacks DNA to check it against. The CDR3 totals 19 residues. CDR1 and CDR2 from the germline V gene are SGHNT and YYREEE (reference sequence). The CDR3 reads CASSLKDGTSGGGTDTQYF.

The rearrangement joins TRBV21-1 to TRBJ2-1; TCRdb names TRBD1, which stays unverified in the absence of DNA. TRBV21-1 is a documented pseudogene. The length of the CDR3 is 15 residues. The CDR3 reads CASSRQGESYNEQFF.

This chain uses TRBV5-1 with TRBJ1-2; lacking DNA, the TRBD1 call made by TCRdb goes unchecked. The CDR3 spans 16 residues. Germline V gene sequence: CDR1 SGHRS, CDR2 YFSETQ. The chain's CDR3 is CASSLTGKGDPYGYTF.

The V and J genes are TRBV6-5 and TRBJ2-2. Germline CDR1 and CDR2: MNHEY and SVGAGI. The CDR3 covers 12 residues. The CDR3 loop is CASSSSTGELFF.

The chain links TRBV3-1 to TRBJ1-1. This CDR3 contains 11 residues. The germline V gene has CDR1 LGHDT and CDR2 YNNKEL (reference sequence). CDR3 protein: CASKRAGEAFF.

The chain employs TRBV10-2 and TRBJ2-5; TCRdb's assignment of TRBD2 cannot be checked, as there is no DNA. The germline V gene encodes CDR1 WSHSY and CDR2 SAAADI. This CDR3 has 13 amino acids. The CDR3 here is CASSDLAWETQYF.

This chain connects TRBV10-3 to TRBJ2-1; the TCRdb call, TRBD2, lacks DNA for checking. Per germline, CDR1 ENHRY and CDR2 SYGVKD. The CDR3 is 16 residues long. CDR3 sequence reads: CAITAGLAGISNEQFF.

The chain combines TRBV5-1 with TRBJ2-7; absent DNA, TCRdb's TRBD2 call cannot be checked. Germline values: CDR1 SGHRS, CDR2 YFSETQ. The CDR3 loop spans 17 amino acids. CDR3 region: CASSPREVAGGSAEQYF.

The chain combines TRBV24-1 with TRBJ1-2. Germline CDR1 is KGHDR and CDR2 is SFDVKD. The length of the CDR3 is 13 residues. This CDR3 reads CATSDAGRTGYTF.

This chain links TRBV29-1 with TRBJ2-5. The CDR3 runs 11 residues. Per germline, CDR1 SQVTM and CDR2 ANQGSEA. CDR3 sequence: CSVEEFRTQYF.

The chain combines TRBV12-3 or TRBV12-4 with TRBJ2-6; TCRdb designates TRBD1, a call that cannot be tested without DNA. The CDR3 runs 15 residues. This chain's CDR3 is CASSLAGAGWNVLTF.

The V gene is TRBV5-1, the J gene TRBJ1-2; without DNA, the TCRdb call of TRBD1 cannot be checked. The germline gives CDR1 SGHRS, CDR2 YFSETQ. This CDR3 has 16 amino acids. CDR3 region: CASSPTSWDMGYGYTF.

The CDR3 here is CASSPVGIGNQPQHF. The chain employs TRBV18 and TRBJ1-5. From germline, CDR1 is KGHSH and CDR2 LQKENI. The CDR3 is 15 residues long.

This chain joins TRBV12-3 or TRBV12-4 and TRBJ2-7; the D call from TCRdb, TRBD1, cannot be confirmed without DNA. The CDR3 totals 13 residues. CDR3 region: CASSFWGRGEQYF.

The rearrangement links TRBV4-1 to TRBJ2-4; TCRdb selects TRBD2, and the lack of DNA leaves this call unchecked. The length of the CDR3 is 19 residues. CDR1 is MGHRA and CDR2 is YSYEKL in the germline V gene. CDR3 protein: CASSPLPGTSGGDWNIQYF.

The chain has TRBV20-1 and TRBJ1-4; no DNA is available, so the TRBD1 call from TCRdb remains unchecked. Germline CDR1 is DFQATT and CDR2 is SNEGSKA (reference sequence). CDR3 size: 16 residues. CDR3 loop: CSARIIFGQGREKLFF.

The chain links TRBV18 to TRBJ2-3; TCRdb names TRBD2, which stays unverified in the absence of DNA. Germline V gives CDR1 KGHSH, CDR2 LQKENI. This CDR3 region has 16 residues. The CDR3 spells CASSPVVAGNTDTQYF. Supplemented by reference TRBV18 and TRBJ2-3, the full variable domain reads NAGVMQNPRHLVRRRGQEARLRCSPMKGHSHVYWYRQLPEEGLKFMVYLQKENIIDESGMPKERFSAEFPKEGPSILRIQQVVRGDSAAYFCASSPVVAGNTDTQYFGPGTRLTVL.

The CDR3 is CSASPEQGGNQPQHF. V is TRBV20-1 and J is TRBJ1-5; TCRdb gives TRBD1 as the D gene, but with no DNA this cannot be confirmed. CDR1 is DFQATT, CDR2 SNEGSKA, per germline (reference sequence). CDR3 length: 15 amino acids.

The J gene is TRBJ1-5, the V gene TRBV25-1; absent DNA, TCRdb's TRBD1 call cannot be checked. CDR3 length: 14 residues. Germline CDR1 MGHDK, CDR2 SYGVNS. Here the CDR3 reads CASSEGGHNQPQHF. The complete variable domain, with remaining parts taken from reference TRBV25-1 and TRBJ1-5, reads EADIYQTPRYLVIGTGKKITLECSQTMGHDKMYWYQQDPGMELHLIHYSYGVNSTEKGDLSSESTVSRIRTEHFPLTLESARPSHTSQYLCASSEGGHNQPQHFGDGTRLSIL.

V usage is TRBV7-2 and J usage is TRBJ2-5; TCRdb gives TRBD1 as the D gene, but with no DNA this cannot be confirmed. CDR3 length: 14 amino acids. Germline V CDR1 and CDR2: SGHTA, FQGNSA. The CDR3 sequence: CASSLVEGRRTQYF.

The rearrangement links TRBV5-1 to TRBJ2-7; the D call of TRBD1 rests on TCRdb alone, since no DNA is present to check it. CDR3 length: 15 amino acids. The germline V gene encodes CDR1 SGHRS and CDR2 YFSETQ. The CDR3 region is CASSLEGHLSYEQYF.

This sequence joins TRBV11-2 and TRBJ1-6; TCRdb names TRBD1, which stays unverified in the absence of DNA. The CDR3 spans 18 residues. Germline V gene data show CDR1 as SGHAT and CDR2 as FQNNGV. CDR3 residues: CASTLGYRGRGLNSPLHF.

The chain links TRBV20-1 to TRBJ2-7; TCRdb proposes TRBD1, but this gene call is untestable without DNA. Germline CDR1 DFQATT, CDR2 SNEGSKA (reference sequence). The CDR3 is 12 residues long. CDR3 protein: CSVNRGTYEQYF.

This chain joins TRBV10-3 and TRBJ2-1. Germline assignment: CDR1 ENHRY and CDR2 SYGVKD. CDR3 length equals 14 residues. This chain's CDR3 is CAISANAPDNEQFF.